The subject of this entry is one T cell receptor (beta chain). The antigen is unknown. Every donor was a healthy person donating bone marrow. PCR primers comprised 60 Vbeta and 13 Jbeta primers. Profiling relied on immunoSEQ multiplex PCR, and the TCRdb table lists in-frame clones only, not all of them. This table holds fewer than 90,000 clones, approximately 80% found once. This sample is part of a study of cytomegalovirus exposure and HLA in healthy donors. Study as a whole: Out of about 190 million T cells, an earlier analysis found roughly 110 million unique TCR beta sequences in total. General study points: What was likely a sequencing artifact was a cluster of highly shared sequence variants. In a later analysis, specific HLA alleles were associated with more than 15,000 TCR beta sequences at a 0.05 false discovery rate.

CDR3 length: 15 residues. CDR1 SGHDT and CDR2 YYEEEE come from the germline V gene. The ends lost 4 bases at V and 1 base at J; junction bases unmatched: 7. Sequenced material: PBMCs. The chain links TRBV5-6 to TRBJ1-2; 7 bases match TRBD1. The clonotype was recovered from a man aged 30 to 39 in good health and CMV-seronegative. In DNA form, the CDR3 reads TGTGCCAGCAGCGACCGGGACAGATATAACTATGGCTACACCTTC. Amino acid sequence: CASSDRDRYNYGYTF. The whole variable domain, filled in from reference TRBV5-6 and TRBJ1-2, reads DAGVTQSPTHLIKTRGQQVTLRCSPKSGHDTVSWYQQALGQGPQFIFQYYEEEERQRGNFPDRFSGHQFPNYSSELNVNALLLGDSALYLCASSDRDRYNYGYTFGSGTRLTVV.